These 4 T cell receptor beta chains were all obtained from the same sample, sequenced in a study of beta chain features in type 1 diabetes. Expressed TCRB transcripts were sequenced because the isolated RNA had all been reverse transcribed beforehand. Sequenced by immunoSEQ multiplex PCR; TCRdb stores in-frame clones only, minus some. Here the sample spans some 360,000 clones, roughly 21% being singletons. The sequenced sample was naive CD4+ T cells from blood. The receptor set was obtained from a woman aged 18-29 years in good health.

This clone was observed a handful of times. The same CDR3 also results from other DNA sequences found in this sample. CDR3 region: CASSLDGGGYTF. The CDR3 DNA reads as TGTGCCAGCAGCTTAGACGGAGGGGGCTACACCTTC. The V gene is TRBV7-9, the J gene TRBJ1-2; D gene unclear. In germline, CDR1 is SEHNR, CDR2 FQNEAQ (reference sequence). V lost 1 base and J lost 8, with 8 bases in between. This CDR3 comprises 12 residues. The complete variable domain, with remaining parts taken from reference TRBV7-9 and TRBJ1-2, reads DTGVSQNPRHKITKRGQNVTFRCDPISEHNRLYWYRQTLGQGPEFLTYFQNEAQLEKSRLLSDRFSAERPKGSFSTLEIQRTEQGDSAMYLCASSLDGGGYTFGSGTRLTVV.

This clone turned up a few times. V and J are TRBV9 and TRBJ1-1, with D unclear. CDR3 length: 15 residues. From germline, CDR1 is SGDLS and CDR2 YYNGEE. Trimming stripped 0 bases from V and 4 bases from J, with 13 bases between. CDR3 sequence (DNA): TGTGCCAGCAGCGTAGATGCCTCCCCTACCACTGAAGCTTTCTTT. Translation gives CASSVDASPTTEAFF.

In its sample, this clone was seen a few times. The CDR3 DNA reads as TGTGCCAGCAGTCGACTAGCGGGAAGTTCAGATACGCAGTATTTT. It codes for CASSRLAGSSDTQYF. The chain recombines TRBV2 with TRBJ2-3; 11 nucleotides align to TRBD2. Germline values: CDR1 SNHLY, CDR2 FYNNEI. The length of the CDR3 is 15 residues. V lost 5 bases, J lost 4 bases, and 5 bases stayed unmatched. The complete variable domain, with remaining parts taken from reference TRBV2 and TRBJ2-3, reads EPEVTQTPSHQVTQMGQEVILRCVPISNHLYFYWYRQILGQKVEFLVSFYNNEISEKSEIFDDQFSVERPDGSNFTLKIRSTKLEDSAMYFCASSRLAGSSDTQYFGPGTRLTVL.

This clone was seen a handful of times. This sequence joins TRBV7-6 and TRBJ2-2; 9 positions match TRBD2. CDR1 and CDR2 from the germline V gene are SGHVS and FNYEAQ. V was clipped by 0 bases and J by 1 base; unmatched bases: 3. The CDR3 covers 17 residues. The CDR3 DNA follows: TGTGCCAGCAGCTTAGCCCCTAGCGGGGTGAACACCGGGGAGCTGTTTTTT. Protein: CASSLAPSGVNTGELFF. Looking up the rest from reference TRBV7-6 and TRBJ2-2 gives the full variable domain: GAGVSQSPRYKVTKRGQDVALRCDPISGHVSLYWYRQALGQGPEFLTYFNYEAQQDKSGLPNDRFSAERPEGSISTLTIQRTEQRDSAMYRCASSLAPSGVNTGELFFGEGSRLTVL.